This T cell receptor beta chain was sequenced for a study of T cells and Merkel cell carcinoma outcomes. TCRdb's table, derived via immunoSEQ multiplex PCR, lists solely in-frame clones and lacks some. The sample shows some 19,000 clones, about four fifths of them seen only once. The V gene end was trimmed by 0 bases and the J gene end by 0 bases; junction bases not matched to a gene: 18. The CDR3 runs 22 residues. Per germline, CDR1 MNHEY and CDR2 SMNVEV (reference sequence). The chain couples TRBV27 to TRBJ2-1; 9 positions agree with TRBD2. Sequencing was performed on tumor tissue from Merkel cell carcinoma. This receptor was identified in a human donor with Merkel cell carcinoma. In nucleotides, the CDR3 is TGTGCCAGCAGTTTATCGGGGTGGCGGCCGCGTGCGGGGGGGTACTCCTACAATGAGCAGTTCTTC. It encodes CASSLSGWRPRAGGYSYNEQFF.